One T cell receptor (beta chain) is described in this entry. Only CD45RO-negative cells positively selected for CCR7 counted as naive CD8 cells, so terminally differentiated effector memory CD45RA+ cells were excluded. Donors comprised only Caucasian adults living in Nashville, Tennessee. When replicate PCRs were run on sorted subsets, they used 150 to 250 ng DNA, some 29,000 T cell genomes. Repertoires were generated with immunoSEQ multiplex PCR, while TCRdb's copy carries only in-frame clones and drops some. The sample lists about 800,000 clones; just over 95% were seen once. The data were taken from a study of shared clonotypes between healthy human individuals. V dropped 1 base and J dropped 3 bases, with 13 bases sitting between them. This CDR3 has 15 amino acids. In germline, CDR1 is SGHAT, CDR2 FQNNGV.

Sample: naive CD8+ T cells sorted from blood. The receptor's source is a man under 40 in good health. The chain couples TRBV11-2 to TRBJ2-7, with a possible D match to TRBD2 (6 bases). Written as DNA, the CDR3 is TGTGCCAGCAGCTTAGGGTCCGGGAGAGGCTACGAGCAGTACTTC. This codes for CASSLGSGRGYEQYF.